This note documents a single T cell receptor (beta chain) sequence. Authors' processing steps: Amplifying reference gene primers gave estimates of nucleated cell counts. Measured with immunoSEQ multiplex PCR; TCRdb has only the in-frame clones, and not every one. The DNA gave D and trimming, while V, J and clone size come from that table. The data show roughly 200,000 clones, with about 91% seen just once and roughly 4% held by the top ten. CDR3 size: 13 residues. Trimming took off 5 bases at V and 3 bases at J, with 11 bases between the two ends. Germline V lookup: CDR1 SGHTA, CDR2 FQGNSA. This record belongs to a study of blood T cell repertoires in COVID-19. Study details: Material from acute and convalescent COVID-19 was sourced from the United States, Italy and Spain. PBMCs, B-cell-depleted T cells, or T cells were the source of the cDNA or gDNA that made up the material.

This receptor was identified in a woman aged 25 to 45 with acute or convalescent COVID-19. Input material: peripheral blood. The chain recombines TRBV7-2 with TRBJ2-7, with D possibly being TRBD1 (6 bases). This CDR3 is CASSTQQGYEQYF. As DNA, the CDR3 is TGTGCCAGCAGCACTCAACAGGGCTACGAGCAGTACTTC.